The rows below give T cell receptor beta chains drawn from one sample of a study of T cell changes during pregnancy in multiple sclerosis. Libraries were prepared by immunoSEQ multiplex PCR; TCRdb keeps only in-frame clonotypes and omits some of them. The profile shows some 44,000 clones, around 90% of them singletons. Sequenced here: CD4+ T cells from peripheral blood mononuclear cells, sampled in the third trimester of pregnancy. The receptors here all came from a female donor with multiple sclerosis, enrolled in a pregnancy study. Each CDR3 is given with its conserved first and last residue. Each record gives: V gene, CDR3 protein.

v_call: TRBV5-5; cdr3_aa: CASSFDRVFYNEQFF
v_call: TRBV19; cdr3_aa: CASTQGAQSYEQYF
v_call: TRBV28; cdr3_aa: CASSYSDRVGEKLFF
v_call: TRBV9; cdr3_aa: CASSVAERLAGGVNEQFF
v_call: TRBV30; cdr3_aa: CAWASGTPYNEQFF
v_call: TRBV14; cdr3_aa: CASSQDPSGLPYEQYF
v_call: TRBV11-1; cdr3_aa: CASSSTATGPHEQYF
v_call: TRBV2; cdr3_aa: CASSPRTDTQYF
v_call: TRBV5-1; cdr3_aa: CASSLAGDISGANVLTF
v_call: TRBV2; cdr3_aa: CASSDGGGSYNEQFF
v_call: TRBV19; cdr3_aa: CASSTDRLYGYTF
v_call: TRBV6-5; cdr3_aa: CASSRSQGGQPQHF
v_call: TRBV7-3; cdr3_aa: CASSSGGLSYNEQFF
v_call: TRBV9; cdr3_aa: CASSAQREGNTDTQYF
v_call: TRBV18; cdr3_aa: CASSPQSQGAVGYTF
v_call: TRBV28; cdr3_aa: CASSFRDRLEKLFF
v_call: TRBV7-9; cdr3_aa: CASSQGDIQYF
v_call: TRBV28; cdr3_aa: CATSPQNFNQPQHF
v_call: TRBV11-3; cdr3_aa: CASSLVGREGSNQPQHF
v_call: TRBV30; cdr3_aa: CAWHRQARGNEQFF
v_call: TRBV7-2; cdr3_aa: CASSLEDTQYF
v_call: TRBV11-2; cdr3_aa: CASSSLGGEGEQYF
v_call: TRBV7-2; cdr3_aa: CASSVGQHTEAFF
v_call: TRBV21-1; cdr3_aa: CASRTSGKIGELFF
v_call: TRBV6-1; cdr3_aa: CASSRVYGYTF
v_call: TRBV9; cdr3_aa: CASSVAGGPLDTQYF
v_call: TRBV29-1; cdr3_aa: CSAATGTGTGNTIYF
v_call: TRBV27; cdr3_aa: CASSFSTWEAGANVLTF
v_call: TRBV28; cdr3_aa: CATTDRSITDIQYF
v_call: TRBV7-2; cdr3_aa: CASSSRTGLNQPQHF
v_call: TRBV29-1; cdr3_aa: CSVEGPSYEQYF
v_call: TRBV5-4; cdr3_aa: CASSLAASGDASPLHF
v_call: TRBV7-2; cdr3_aa: CASSLNRGVTDTQYF
v_call: TRBV19; cdr3_aa: CASSNIAGISYNEQFF
v_call: TRBV4-2; cdr3_aa: CASSQGSYLRQPQHF
v_call: TRBV5-4; cdr3_aa: CASSQTTTKSNEQFF
v_call: TRBV6-5; cdr3_aa: CASSYRTGGTGNTIYF
v_call: TRBV7-2; cdr3_aa: CASGPPGGRGNEQYF
v_call: TRBV15; cdr3_aa: CATSRAGTGGTEAFF
v_call: TRBV14; cdr3_aa: CASSPKGQGTDQYF
v_call: TRBV5-1; cdr3_aa: CASSLATGTQPQHF
v_call: TRBV4-3; cdr3_aa: CASSGSGRAFGGELFF
v_call: TRBV5-1; cdr3_aa: CASTGADEQFF
v_call: TRBV7-2; cdr3_aa: CASNAPGLYNEQFF
v_call: TRBV10-3; cdr3_aa: CAISAGIYEQYF
v_call: TRBV10-2; cdr3_aa: CASSELPGGVYGYTF
v_call: TRBV6-6; cdr3_aa: CASSPNRGSEKLFF
v_call: TRBV7-2; cdr3_aa: CASSKQRSGANVLTF
v_call: TRBV7-2; cdr3_aa: CASSLVRTGELFF
v_call: TRBV29-1; cdr3_aa: CSVRLAGGPGGELFF
v_call: TRBV18; cdr3_aa: CASSPRDTGSNQPQHF
v_call: TRBV2; cdr3_aa: CASSHKQGTTISNQPQHF
v_call: TRBV7-3; cdr3_aa: CASSIKGGGDTQYF
v_call: TRBV5-1; cdr3_aa: CASRWSTSGTGAGELFF
v_call: TRBV21-1; cdr3_aa: CASSKVWARVPYNEQFF
v_call: TRBV7-2; cdr3_aa: CASSSRAGETQYF
v_call: TRBV7-9; cdr3_aa: CASSLAGAHEQFF
v_call: TRBV7-3; cdr3_aa: CASSLGATGEQFF
v_call: TRBV9; cdr3_aa: CASSPYTGLAGVRADTQYF